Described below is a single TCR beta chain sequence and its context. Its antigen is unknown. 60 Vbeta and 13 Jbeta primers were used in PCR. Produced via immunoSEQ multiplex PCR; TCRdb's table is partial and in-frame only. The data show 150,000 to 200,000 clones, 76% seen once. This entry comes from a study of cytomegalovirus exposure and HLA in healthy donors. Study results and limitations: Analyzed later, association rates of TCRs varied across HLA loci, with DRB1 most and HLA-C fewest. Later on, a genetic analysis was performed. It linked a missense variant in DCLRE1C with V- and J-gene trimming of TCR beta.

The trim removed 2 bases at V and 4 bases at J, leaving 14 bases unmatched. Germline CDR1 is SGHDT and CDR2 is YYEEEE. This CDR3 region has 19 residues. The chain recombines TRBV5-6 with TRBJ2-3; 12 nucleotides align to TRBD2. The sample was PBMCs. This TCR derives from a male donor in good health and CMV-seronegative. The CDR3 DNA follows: TGTGCCAGCAGCTTACTAGCGGGAGGAACACCCACGCACCCAGATACGCAGTATTTT. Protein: CASSLLAGGTPTHPDTQYF.